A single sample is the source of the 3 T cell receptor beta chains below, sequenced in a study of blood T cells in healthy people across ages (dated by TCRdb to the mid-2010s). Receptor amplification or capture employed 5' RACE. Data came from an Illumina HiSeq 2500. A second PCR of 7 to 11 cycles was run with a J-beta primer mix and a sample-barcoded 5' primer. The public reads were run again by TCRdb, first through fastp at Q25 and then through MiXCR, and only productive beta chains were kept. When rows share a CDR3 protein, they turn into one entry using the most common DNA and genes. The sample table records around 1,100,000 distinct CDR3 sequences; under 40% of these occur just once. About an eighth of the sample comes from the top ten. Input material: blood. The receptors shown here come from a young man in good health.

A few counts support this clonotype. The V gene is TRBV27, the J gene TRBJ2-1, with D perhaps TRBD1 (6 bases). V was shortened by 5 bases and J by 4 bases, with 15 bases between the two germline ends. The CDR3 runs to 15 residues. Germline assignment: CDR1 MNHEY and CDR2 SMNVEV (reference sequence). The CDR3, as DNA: TGTGCCAGCAGTATAGCCGGGACAACATACAATGAGCAGTTCTTC. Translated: CASSIAGTTYNEQFF.

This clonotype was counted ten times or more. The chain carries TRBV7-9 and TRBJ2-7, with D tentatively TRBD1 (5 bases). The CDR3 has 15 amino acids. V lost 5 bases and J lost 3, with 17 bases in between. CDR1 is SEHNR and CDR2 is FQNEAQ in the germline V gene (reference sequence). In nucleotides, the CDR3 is TGTGCCAGCAGCCCCTTCGACAGTTTTCACTACGAGCAGTACTTC. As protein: CASSPFDSFHYEQYF.

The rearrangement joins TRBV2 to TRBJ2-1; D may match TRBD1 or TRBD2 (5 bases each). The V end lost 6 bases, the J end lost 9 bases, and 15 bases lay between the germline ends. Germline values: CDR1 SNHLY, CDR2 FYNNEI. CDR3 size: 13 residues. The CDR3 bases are TGTGCCAGCAGGGGACCGTCGCTCACTGAGCAGTTCTTC. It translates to CASRGPSLTEQFF. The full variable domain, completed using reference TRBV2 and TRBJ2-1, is EPEVTQTPSHQVTQMGQEVILRCVPISNHLYFYWYRQILGQKVEFLVSFYNNEISEKSEIFDDQFSVERPDGSNFTLKIRSTKLEDSAMYFCASRGPSLTEQFFGPGTRLTVL.